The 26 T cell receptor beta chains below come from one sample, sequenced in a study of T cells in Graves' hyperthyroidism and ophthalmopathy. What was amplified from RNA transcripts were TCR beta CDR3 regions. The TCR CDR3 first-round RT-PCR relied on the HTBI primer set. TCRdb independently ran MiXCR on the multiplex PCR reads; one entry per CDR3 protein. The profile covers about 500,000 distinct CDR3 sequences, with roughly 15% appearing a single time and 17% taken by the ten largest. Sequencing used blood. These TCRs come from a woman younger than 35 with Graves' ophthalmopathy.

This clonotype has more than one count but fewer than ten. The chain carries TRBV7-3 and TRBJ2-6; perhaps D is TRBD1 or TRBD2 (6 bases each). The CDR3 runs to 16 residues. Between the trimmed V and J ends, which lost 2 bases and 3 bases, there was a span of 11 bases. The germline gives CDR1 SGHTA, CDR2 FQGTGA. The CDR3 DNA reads TGTGCCAGCAGCTTAGGGGGGCGGGGTGGGGCCAACGTCCTGACTTTC. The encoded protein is CASSLGGRGGANVLTF. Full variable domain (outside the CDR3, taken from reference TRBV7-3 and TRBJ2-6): GAGVSQTPSNKVTEKGKYVELRCDPISGHTALYWYRQSLGQGPEFLIYFQGTGAADDSGLPNDRFFAVRPEGSVSTLKIQRTERGDSAVYLCASSLGGRGGANVLTFGAGSRLTVL.

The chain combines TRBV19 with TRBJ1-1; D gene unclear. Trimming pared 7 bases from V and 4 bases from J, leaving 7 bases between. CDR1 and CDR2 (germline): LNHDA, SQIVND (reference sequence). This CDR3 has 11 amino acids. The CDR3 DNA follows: TGTGCCAGTAAGGGTCCCACTGAAGCTTTCTTT. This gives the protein CASKGPTEAFF.

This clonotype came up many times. CDR3 DNA: TGTGCCAGCAGCCCCGTTTGGACACCAGTCCTCTATGGCTACACCTTC. It is translated as CASSPVWTPVLYGYTF. V and J are TRBV27 and TRBJ1-2; D possibly corresponds to TRBD1 (5 bases). Germline loops: CDR1 MNHEY, CDR2 SMNVEV (reference sequence). The CDR3 is made up of 16 amino acids. V lost 6 bases and J lost 4, with 21 bases in between.

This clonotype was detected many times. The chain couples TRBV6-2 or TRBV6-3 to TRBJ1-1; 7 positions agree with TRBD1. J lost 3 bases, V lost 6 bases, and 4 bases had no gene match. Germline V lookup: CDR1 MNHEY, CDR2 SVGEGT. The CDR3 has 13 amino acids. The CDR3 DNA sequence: TGTGCCAGCAGCCAACAGGGGTACACTGAAGCTTTCTTT. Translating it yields CASSQQGYTEAFF.

CDR3 nucleotides: TGTGCCAGTAGTATCTCCGACAGGGCCTCCTATGGCTACACCTTC. Its translation is CASSISDRASYGYTF. The genes are TRBV19 and TRBJ1-2, with 7 bases aligning to TRBD1. J was trimmed by 4 bases and V by 3 bases; bases with no gene match: 8. The germline gives CDR1 LNHDA, CDR2 SQIVND (reference sequence). The CDR3 has 15 residues.

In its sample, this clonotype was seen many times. Here the CDR3 DNA reads TGTGCCAGCAGTCCGTTCTTATCCTCTGGGAGGGCCAACGTCCTGACTTTC. It yields the protein CASSPFLSSGRANVLTF. The chain is built from TRBV28 and TRBJ2-6; D is undetermined. Trimming removed 5 bases from V and 5 bases from J, with 19 bases in between. Germline V gives CDR1 MDHEN, CDR2 SYDVKM. CDR3 length: 17 amino acids.

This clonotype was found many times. CDR3 in DNA: TGTGCTAGTGCCCCGGACGGTCACTATGGCTACACCTTC. It codes for CASAPDGHYGYTF. The chain links TRBV12-5 to TRBJ1-2; D ambiguous. V was pared by 7 bases and J by 3 bases, with 12 bases between. The CDR3 runs 13 residues. The germline gives CDR1 LGHNT, CDR2 FRNRAP.

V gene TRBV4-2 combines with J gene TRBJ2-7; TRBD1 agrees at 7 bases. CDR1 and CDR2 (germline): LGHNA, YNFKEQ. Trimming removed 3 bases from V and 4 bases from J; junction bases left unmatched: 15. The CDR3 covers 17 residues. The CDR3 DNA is TGTGCCAGCAGCCATGTTGGGGTCGGGGACAGCACGTACGAGCAGTACTTC. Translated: CASSHVGVGDSTYEQYF.

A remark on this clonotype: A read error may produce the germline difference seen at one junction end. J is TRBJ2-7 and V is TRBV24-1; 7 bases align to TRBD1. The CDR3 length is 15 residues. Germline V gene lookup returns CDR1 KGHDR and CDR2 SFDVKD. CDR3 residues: CATCDPRQGFLEQYF. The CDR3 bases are TGTGCCACCTGTGATCCAAGACAGGGCTTTCTCGAGCAGTACTTC.

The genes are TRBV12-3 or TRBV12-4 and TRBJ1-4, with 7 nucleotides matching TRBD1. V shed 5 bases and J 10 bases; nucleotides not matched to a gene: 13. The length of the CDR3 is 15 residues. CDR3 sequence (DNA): TGTGCCAGCAGTACCCCGACAGGGTTAATAGGAAAACTGTTTTTT. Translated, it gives CASSTPTGLIGKLFF.

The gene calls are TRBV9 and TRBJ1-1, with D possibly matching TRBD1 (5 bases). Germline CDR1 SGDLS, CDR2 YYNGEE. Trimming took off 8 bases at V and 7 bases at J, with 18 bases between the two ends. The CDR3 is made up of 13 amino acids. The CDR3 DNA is TGTGCCAGTCAGGGATCAAGTTCGGATGAAGCTTTCTTT. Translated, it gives CASQGSSSDEAFF.

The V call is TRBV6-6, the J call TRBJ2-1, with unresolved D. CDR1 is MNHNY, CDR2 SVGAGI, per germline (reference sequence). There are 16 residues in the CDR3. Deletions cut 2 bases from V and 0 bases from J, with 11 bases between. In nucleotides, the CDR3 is TGTGCCAGCAGTTACGGCAGCCCGAGCTCCTACAATGAGCAGTTCTTC. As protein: CASSYGSPSSYNEQFF.

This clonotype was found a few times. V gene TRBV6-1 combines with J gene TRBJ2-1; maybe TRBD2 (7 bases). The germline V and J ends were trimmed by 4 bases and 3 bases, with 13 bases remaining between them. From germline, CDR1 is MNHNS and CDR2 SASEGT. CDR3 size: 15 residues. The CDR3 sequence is CASSAQGGLYNEQFF. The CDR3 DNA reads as TGTGCCAGCAGTGCACAGGGAGGGCTCTACAATGAGCAGTTCTTC.

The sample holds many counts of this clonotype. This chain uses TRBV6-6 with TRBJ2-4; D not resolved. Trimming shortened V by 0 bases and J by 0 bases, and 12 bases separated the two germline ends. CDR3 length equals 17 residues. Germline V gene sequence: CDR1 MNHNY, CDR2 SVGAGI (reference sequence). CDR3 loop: CASSYSALEPAKNIQYF. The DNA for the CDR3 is TGTGCCAGCAGTTACTCGGCCCTAGAGCCAGCCAAAAACATTCAGTACTTC.

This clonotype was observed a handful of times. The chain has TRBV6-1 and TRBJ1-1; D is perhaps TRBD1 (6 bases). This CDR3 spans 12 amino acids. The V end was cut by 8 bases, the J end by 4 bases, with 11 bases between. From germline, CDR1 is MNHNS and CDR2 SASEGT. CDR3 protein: CASQGGSTEAFF. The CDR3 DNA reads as TGTGCCAGCCAAGGGGGGAGCACTGAAGCTTTCTTT.

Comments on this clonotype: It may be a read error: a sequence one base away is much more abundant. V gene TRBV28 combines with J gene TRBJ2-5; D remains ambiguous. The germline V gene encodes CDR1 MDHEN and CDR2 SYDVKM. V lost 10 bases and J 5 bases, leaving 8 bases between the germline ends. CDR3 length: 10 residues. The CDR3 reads CATDAETQYF. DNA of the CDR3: TGTGCCACCGATGCGGAGACCCAGTACTTC.

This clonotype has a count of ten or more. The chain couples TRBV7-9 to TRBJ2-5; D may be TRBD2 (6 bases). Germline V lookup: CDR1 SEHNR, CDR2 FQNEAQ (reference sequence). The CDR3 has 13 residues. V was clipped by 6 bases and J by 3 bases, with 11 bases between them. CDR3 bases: TGTGCCAGCAGTCGTACGGGGGAAGAGACCCAGTACTTC. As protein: CASSRTGEETQYF.

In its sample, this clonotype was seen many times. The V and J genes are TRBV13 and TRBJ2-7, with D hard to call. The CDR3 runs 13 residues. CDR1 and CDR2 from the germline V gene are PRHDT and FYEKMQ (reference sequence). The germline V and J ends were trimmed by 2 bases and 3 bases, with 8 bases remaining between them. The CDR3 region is CASSLIQSYEQYF. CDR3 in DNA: TGTGCCAGCAGCTTAATTCAGAGCTACGAGCAGTACTTC.

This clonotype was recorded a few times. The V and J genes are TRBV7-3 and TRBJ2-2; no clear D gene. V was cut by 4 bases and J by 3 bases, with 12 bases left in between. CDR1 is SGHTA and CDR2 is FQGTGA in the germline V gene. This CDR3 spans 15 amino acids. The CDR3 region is CASSSRVGDTGELFF. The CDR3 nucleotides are TGTGCCAGCAGCTCCCGGGTTGGGGACACCGGGGAGCTGTTTTTT.

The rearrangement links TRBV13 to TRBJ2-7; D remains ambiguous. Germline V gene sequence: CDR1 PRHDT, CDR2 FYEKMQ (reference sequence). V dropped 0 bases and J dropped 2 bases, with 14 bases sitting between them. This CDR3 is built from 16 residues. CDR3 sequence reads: CASSLGLGAGTYEQYF. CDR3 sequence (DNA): TGTGCCAGCAGCTTAGGCTTAGGAGCAGGAACCTACGAGCAGTACTTC.

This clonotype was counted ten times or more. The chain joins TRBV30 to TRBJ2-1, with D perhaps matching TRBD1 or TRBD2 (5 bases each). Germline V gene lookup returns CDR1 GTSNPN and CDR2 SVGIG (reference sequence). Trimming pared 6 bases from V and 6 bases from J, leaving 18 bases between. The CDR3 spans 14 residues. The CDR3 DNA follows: TGTGCCTGCCAGACCGGGACGTACCCCAATGAGCAGTTCTTC. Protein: CACQTGTYPNEQFF.

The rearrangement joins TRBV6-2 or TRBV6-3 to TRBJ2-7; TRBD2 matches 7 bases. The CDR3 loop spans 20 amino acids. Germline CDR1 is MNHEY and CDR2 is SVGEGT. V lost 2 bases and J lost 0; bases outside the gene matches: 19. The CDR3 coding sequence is TGTGCCAGCAGTTACCTCATGCCAGCGGGACCGGGGACTTCCTCCTACGAGCAGTACTTC. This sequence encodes CASSYLMPAGPGTSSYEQYF.

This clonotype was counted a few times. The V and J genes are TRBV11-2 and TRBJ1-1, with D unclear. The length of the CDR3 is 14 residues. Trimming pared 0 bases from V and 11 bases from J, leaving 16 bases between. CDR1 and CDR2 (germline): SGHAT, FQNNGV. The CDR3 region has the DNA TGTGCCAGCAGCTTAGATGATTTGGATCGTGGGGCTTTCTTT. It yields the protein CASSLDDLDRGAFF.

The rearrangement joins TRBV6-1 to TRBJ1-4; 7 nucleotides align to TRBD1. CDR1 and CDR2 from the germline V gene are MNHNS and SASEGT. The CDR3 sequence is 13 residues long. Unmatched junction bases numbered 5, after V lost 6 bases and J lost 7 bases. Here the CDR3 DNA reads TGTGCCAGCAGGGCTGGGACAGCTGAAAAACTGTTTTTT. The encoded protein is CASRAGTAEKLFF.

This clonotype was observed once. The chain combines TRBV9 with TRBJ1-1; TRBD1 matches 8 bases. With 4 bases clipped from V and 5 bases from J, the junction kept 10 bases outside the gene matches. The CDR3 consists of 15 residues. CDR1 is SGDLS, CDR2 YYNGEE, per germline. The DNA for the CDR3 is TGTGCCAGCAGCCCCGAGACAGGGGAGGGGACTGAAGCTTTCTTT. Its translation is CASSPETGEGTEAFF.

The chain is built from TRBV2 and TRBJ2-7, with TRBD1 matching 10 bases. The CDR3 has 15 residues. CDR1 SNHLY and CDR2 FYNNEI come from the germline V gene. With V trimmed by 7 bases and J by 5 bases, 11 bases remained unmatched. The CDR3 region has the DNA TGTGCCAGCACTTTACCTAAGACAGGGGGCCACGAGCAGTACTTC. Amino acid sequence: CASTLPKTGGHEQYF. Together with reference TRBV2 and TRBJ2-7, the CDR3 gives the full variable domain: EPEVTQTPSHQVTQMGQEVILRCVPISNHLYFYWYRQILGQKVEFLVSFYNNEISEKSEIFDDQFSVERPDGSNFTLKIRSTKLEDSAMYFCASTLPKTGGHEQYFGPGTRLTVT.